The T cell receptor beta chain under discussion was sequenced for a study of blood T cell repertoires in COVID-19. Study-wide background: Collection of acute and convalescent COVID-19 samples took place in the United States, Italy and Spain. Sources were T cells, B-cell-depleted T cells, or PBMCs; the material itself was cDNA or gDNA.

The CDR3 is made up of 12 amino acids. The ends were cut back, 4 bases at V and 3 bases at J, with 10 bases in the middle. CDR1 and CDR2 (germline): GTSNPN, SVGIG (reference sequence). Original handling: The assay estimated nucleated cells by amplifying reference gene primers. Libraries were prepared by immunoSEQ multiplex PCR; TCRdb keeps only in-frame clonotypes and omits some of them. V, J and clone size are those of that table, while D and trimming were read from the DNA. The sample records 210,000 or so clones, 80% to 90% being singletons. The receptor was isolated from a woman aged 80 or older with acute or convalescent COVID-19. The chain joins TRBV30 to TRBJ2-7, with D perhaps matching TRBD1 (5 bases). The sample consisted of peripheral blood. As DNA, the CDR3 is TGTGCCTGGAATGACAGATACTACGAGCAGTACTTC. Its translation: CAWNDRYYEQYF. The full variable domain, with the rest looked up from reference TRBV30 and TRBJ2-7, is SQTIHQWPATLVQPVGSPLSLECTVEGTSNPNLYWYRQAAGRGLQLLFYSVGIGQISSEVPQNLSASRPQDRQFILSSKKLLLSDSGFYLCAWNDRYYEQYFGPGTRLTVT.